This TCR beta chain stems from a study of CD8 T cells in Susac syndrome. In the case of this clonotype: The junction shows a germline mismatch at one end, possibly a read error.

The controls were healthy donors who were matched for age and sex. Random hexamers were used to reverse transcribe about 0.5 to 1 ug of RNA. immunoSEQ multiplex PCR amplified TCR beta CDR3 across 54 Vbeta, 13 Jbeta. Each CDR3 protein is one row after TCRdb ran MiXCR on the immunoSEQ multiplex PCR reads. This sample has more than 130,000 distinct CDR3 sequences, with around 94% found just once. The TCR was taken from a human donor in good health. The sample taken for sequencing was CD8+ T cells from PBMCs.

CDR3 loop: CASGQTRDRVTYEQYF. The CDR3 DNA follows: TGTGCCAGCGGCCAAACCCGGGACAGGGTAACCTACGAGCAATACTTC. The chain is built from TRBV27 and TRBJ2-7; TRBD1 matches 9 bases. Germline loops: CDR1 MNHEY, CDR2 SMNVEV (reference sequence). This CDR3 contains 16 residues.